This TCR beta chain originates from a study of blood T cell repertoires in COVID-19. In the study overall: The analysed material was cDNA or gDNA that came from T cells, B-cell-depleted T cells, or PBMCs.

How the authors handled the data: The assay estimated nucleated cells by amplifying reference gene primers. This table comes from immunoSEQ multiplex PCR, and its TCRdb copy is limited to in-frame clones, with some not included. Clonal size and the V and J genes are those of that table, whereas D and trimming came from the DNA. The sample lists 200,000 to 250,000 clones; roughly nine tenths were seen once. Germline loops: CDR1 LNHDA, CDR2 SQIVND (reference sequence). The CDR3 is 16 amino acids. The ends lost 4 bases at V and 2 bases at J; junction bases unmatched: 3. Sequencing used peripheral blood. The TCR was taken from a woman under 30 who had recovered from COVID-19. The V call is TRBV19, the J call TRBJ2-6; 9 bases agree with TRBD1. The CDR3 protein is CASSKRTGAGANVLTF. The CDR3 DNA reads TGTGCCAGTAGTAAAAGGACAGGGGCTGGGGCCAACGTCCTGACTTTC.